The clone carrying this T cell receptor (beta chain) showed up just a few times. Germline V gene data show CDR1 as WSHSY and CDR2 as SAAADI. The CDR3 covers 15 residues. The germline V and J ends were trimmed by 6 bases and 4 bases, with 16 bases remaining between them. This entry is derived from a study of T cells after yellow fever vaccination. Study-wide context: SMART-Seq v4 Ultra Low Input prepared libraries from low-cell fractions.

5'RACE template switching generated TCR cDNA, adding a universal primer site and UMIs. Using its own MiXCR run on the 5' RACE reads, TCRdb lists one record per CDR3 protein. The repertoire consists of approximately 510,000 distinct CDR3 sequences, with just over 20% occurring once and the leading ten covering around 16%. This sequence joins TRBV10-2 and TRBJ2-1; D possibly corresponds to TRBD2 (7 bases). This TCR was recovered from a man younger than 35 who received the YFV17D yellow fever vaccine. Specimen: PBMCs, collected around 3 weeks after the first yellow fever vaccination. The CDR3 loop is CASSGGPPRYNEQFF. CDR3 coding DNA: TGCGCCAGCAGCGGGGGGCCCCCCCGTTACAATGAGCAGTTCTTC.